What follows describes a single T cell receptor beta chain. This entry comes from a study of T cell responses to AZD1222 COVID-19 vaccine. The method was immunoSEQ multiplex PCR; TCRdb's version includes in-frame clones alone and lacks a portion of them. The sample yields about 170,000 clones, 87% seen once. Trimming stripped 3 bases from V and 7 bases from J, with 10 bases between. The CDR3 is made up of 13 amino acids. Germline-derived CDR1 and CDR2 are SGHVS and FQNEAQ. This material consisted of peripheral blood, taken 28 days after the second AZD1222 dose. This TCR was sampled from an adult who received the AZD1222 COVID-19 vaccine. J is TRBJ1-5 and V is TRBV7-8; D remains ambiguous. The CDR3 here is CASSFPGTQPQHF. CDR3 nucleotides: TGTGCCAGCAGCTTTCCGGGTACGCAGCCCCAGCATTTT.